Listed below are T cell receptor beta chains from one sample, sequenced in a study of CD8+CD57+ T cells in acquired aplastic anemia. TCRdb redid the calling of the reads with MiXCR, one entry per CDR3 protein. Altogether about 250,000 distinct CDR3 sequences are present, about 44% being singletons, with the ten largest covering 6.5% to 10%. Sequenced sample: sorted CD4+, CD8+, or CD8+CD57+ T cells (not recorded which) from PBMCs. The source of these receptors is a human donor with aplastic anemia. CDR3s include the opening cysteine and the closing phenylalanine or tryptophan. The D gene is left open where the match is weak. Some rows mark clone size as missing; the rest say once, few, many or name a class of expanded clone.

clone_size: .
v_call: TRBV19
j_call: TRBJ1-6
d_call: TRBD1
cdr3_nt: TGTGCCAGTAGTATAGATCCTCGACAGGGTAATTCACCCCTCCACTTT
cdr3_aa: CASSIDPRQGNSPLHF

clone_size: many
v_call: TRBV3-1
j_call: TRBJ2-5
d_call: .
cdr3_nt: TGTGCCAGCAGCCAAGCGGGGACATACCAAGAGACCCAGTACTTC
cdr3_aa: CASSQAGTYQETQYF

clone_size: few
v_call: TRBV6-4
j_call: TRBJ2-1
d_call: TRBD1
cdr3_nt: TGTGCCAGCAGTGACGGGACAGGTAGCAATGAGCAGTTCTTC
cdr3_aa: CASSDGTGSNEQFF

clone_size: .
v_call: TRBV15
j_call: TRBJ1-5
d_call: .
cdr3_nt: TGTGCCACCAGCAGAGGGCCGGAGCCCCAGCATTTT
cdr3_aa: CATSRGPEPQHF

clone_size: many
v_call: TRBV10-3
j_call: TRBJ2-1
d_call: .
cdr3_nt: TGTGCCATCGAGGCGAGGACTGGAAAAAATGAGCAGTTCTTC
cdr3_aa: CAIEARTGKNEQFF

clone_size: many
v_call: TRBV5-1
j_call: TRBJ2-6
d_call: .
cdr3_nt: TGCGCCAGCAGCTTGGCCGGAGGGGCTGGGGCCAACGTCCTGACTTTC
cdr3_aa: CASSLAGGAGANVLTF

clone_size: .
v_call: TRBV6-6
j_call: TRBJ2-7
d_call: TRBD2
cdr3_nt: TGTGCCAGCAGTCCGCTTGCTAGCGGGGCCTACGAGCAGTACTTC
cdr3_aa: CASSPLASGAYEQYF

clone_size: .
v_call: TRBV15
j_call: TRBJ2-3
d_call: TRBD2
cdr3_nt: TGTGCCACCAGCAGAGATAGCGGGGGGTACACAGATACGCAGTATTTT
cdr3_aa: CATSRDSGGYTDTQYF

clone_size: many
v_call: TRBV6-6
j_call: TRBJ1-2
d_call: .
cdr3_nt: TGTGCCAGCAGTTACACAGCGGTGGGCGGCTACACCTTC
cdr3_aa: CASSYTAVGGYTF

clone_size: many
v_call: TRBV20-1
j_call: TRBJ2-2
d_call: .
cdr3_nt: TGCAGTGCTAGAGATGAGTTCCCAAACACCGGGGAGCTGTTTTTT
cdr3_aa: CSARDEFPNTGELFF

clone_size: many
v_call: TRBV15
j_call: TRBJ2-1
d_call: TRBD1
cdr3_nt: TGTGCCACCAGCAGGAATGGACAGGGTCGTGAGCAGTTCTTC
cdr3_aa: CATSRNGQGREQFF

clone_size: few
v_call: TRBV25-1
j_call: TRBJ2-3
d_call: TRBD1
cdr3_nt: TGTGCCAGCAGTGAGAGGACAGGGGGCTTAGATACGCAGTATTTT
cdr3_aa: CASSERTGGLDTQYF

clone_size: .
v_call: TRBV20-1
j_call: TRBJ2-3
d_call: .
cdr3_nt: TGCAGTGCTAGGGACAGTGAAACAGATACGCAGTATTTT
cdr3_aa: CSARDSETDTQYF

clone_size: .
v_call: TRBV7-9
j_call: TRBJ1-4
d_call: .
cdr3_nt: TGTGCTAGCATCTTAGTGGCAACTAATGAAAAACTGTTTTTT
cdr3_aa: CASILVATNEKLFF

clone_size: .
v_call: TRBV19
j_call: TRBJ2-3
d_call: TRBD2
cdr3_nt: TGTGCCAGTAGTATGGCTAGCGGGAGTCTGACAGATACGCAGTATTTT
cdr3_aa: CASSMASGSLTDTQYF

clone_size: .
v_call: TRBV7-8
j_call: TRBJ2-7
d_call: .
cdr3_nt: TGTGCCAGCAGTCCTACAGGGGAGGTGTACGAGCAGTACTTC
cdr3_aa: CASSPTGEVYEQYF

clone_size: .
v_call: TRBV7-7
j_call: TRBJ2-2
d_call: TRBD2
cdr3_nt: TGTGCTAGCAGCTTACTAGCGGGGGGGACCGGGGAGCTGTTTTTT
cdr3_aa: CASSLLAGGTGELFF

clone_size: .
v_call: TRBV4-3
j_call: TRBJ1-1
d_call: .
cdr3_nt: TGCGCCAGCAGCCAAACCCGACTGACGAACACTGAAGCTTTCTTT
cdr3_aa: CASSQTRLTNTEAFF

clone_size: .
v_call: TRBV20-1
j_call: TRBJ2-7
d_call: .
cdr3_nt: TGCAGTGCTGGGGCAGGGCACTACGAGCAGTACTTC
cdr3_aa: CSAGAGHYEQYF

clone_size: .
v_call: TRBV6-1
j_call: TRBJ2-7
d_call: .
cdr3_nt: TGTGCCAGCAGTGCCGGCAGAGGCTACGAGCAGTACTTC
cdr3_aa: CASSAGRGYEQYF

clone_size: .
v_call: TRBV24-1
j_call: TRBJ2-5
d_call: TRBD1
cdr3_nt: TGTGCCACCGGACAGGAGGCCCAAGAGACCCAGTACTTC
cdr3_aa: CATGQEAQETQYF

clone_size: many
v_call: TRBV19
j_call: TRBJ2-1
d_call: .
cdr3_nt: TGTGCCAGTAGCATATATGCGAATGAGCAGTTCTTC
cdr3_aa: CASSIYANEQFF

clone_size: many
v_call: TRBV4-1
j_call: TRBJ1-2
d_call: .
cdr3_nt: TGCGCCAGCAGCCCTAGGTACGACGTCGGCTACACCTTC
cdr3_aa: CASSPRYDVGYTF

clone_size: .
v_call: TRBV20-1
j_call: TRBJ2-3
d_call: TRBD2
cdr3_nt: TGCAGTGCTAGTAGGGCGGGGGCAGATACGCAGTATTTT
cdr3_aa: CSASRAGADTQYF

clone_size: .
v_call: TRBV25-1
j_call: TRBJ1-2
d_call: .
cdr3_nt: TGTGCCAGCAGTACATTTCCCGATGGCTACACCTTC
cdr3_aa: CASSTFPDGYTF

clone_size: .
v_call: TRBV12-3/TRBV12-4
j_call: TRBJ2-1
d_call: .
cdr3_nt: TGTGCCAGCAGTTTGAGCGGAAAGAGCTCCTACAATAAGCAGTTCTTC
cdr3_aa: CASSLSGKSSYNKQFF

clone_size: many
v_call: TRBV7-7
j_call: TRBJ1-5
d_call: .
cdr3_nt: TGTGCTAGCAGCTTAGCGCGGGATCAGCCCCAGCATTTT
cdr3_aa: CASSLARDQPQHF

clone_size: .
v_call: TRBV7-2
j_call: TRBJ1-1
d_call: .
cdr3_nt: TGTGCCAGCAGCCTTGGAGGAACCACTGAAGCTTTCTTT
cdr3_aa: CASSLGGTTEAFF

clone_size: .
v_call: TRBV10-1
j_call: TRBJ2-7
d_call: .
cdr3_nt: TGCGCCAGCAGTCCCGGGGCAAGCTCCTACGGGCAGTACTTC
cdr3_aa: CASSPGASSYGQYF

clone_size: many
v_call: TRBV19
j_call: TRBJ2-7
d_call: .
cdr3_nt: TGTGCCAGTAGTCTACTTCTTCGGACAGTTACCTACGAGCAGTACTTC
cdr3_aa: CASSLLLRTVTYEQYF

clone_size: many
v_call: TRBV10-3
j_call: TRBJ2-1
d_call: TRBD2
cdr3_nt: TGTGCCATCAGTGGCCGGGGGAGGGTGCCCCACAATGAGCAGTTCTTC
cdr3_aa: CAISGRGRVPHNEQFF

clone_size: many
v_call: TRBV11-2
j_call: TRBJ2-3
d_call: TRBD2
cdr3_nt: TGTGCCAGCAGTGGGGGTAGCGGGAGGGCGGATACGCAGTATTTT
cdr3_aa: CASSGGSGRADTQYF

clone_size: .
v_call: TRBV10-3
j_call: TRBJ1-1
d_call: .
cdr3_nt: TGTGCCAGCAGTTACTCGAAGGGGGGGCCCTCGTACACTGAAGCTTTCTTT
cdr3_aa: CASSYSKGGPSYTEAFF

clone_size: many
v_call: TRBV10-1
j_call: TRBJ1-2
d_call: .
cdr3_nt: TGCGCCAGCAGTGAGGGGACATTTTACACCTTC
cdr3_aa: CASSEGTFYTF

clone_size: many
v_call: TRBV25-1
j_call: TRBJ2-7
d_call: TRBD2
cdr3_nt: TGTGCCAGCAGCAGCGGGGGGGCCGGAAGCGAGCAGTACTTC
cdr3_aa: CASSSGGAGSEQYF

clone_size: .
v_call: TRBV7-7
j_call: TRBJ2-5
d_call: .
cdr3_nt: TGTGCCAGCAGCTTAGGGACATCGGAGACCCAGTACTTC
cdr3_aa: CASSLGTSETQYF

clone_size: many
v_call: TRBV16
j_call: TRBJ1-2
d_call: .
cdr3_nt: TGTGCCAGCAGCCAAAACGGTGCGACCTCCTATGGCTACACCTTC
cdr3_aa: CASSQNGATSYGYTF

clone_size: .
v_call: TRBV7-2
j_call: TRBJ2-5
d_call: TRBD1
cdr3_nt: TGTGCCAGCAGCTTAAGGACAGGGGGCAGGGAGACCCAGTACTTC
cdr3_aa: CASSLRTGGRETQYF

clone_size: many
v_call: TRBV2
j_call: TRBJ2-5
d_call: TRBD1
cdr3_nt: TGTGCCAGTCCTGCCGGGACAGGGGGCTTGGAGACCCAGTACTTC
cdr3_aa: CASPAGTGGLETQYF

clone_size: many
v_call: TRBV25-1
j_call: TRBJ1-4
d_call: .
cdr3_nt: TGTGCCAGCAAGGATGAAAAACTGTTTTTT
cdr3_aa: CASKDEKLFF

clone_size: .
v_call: TRBV7-9
j_call: TRBJ2-6
d_call: .
cdr3_nt: TGTGCCAGCAGCTCCCGGGGGAGCTCTGGGGCCAACGTCCTGACTTTC
cdr3_aa: CASSSRGSSGANVLTF